This TCR beta chain came from a study of cytomegalovirus exposure and HLA in healthy donors. Study-wide context: Samples from HLA-typed donors yielded about 85 million unique TCRs in an early data release. Points from the study as a whole: Listed as cytomegalovirus-associated were 170 or so TCR beta chains. Most TCR beta V segments were productive about 87% or about 30% of the time in an earlier analysis.

As concerns this clone: Antigen unknown.

The PCR had 60 Vbeta and 13 Jbeta primers. Per the original methods: In a later analysis, around 10 million of approximately 86 million unique beta chains occurred in at least two donors. The table came from immunoSEQ multiplex PCR; TCRdb's copy has only in-frame clones and leaves some out. V and J calls and clone size are those listed in that table; D and trimming were worked out from the DNA. The data hold 150,000 to 200,000 clones, with 80% to 90% observed a single time. Germline-derived CDR1 and CDR2 are ENHRY and SYGVKD. This CDR3 region has 12 residues. V lost 5 bases to trimming and J lost 10 bases; unmatched junction nucleotides: 3.

V gene TRBV10-3 combines with J gene TRBJ1-1; 11 nucleotides align to TRBD1. Sequencing was carried out using PBMCs. The receptor's source is a young woman in good health and CMV-seronegative. The CDR3 sequence: CAISPGQGGAFF. DNA for the CDR3: TGTGCCATCAGTCCGGGACAGGGGGGAGCTTTCTTT.